One sample yielded the 19 T cell receptor beta chains listed below, sequenced in a study of regulatory T cells in long-lasting Graves disease (dated by TCRdb to the early 2020s). The sample's time point label is to be understood as: newly diagnosed GD, antithyroid drugs for less than 3 months. For both TCR sequencing and RNA sequencing, RNA was extracted from PBMCs using TRIzol. The library was obtained by multiplex PCR. The reads were generated on an Illumina HiSeq 4000. To build TCR beta libraries, CDR3 regions were amplified by Arm-PCR using iRepertoire HTBI primers. TCRdb reran the public reads through fastp at Q25 and MiXCR, keeping productive beta chains. Rows merge per CDR3 protein into single entries with the most common DNA and genes. The sample table lists more than 300,000 distinct CDR3 sequences, 12% of them with a count of one. The ten biggest clones cover approximately 20% of the sample.

These data were also filed under a second study, of T cells in Graves' hyperthyroidism and ophthalmopathy.

This sample comprised peripheral blood mononuclear cells (PBMCs), obtained at new diagnosis, from a patient treated with antithyroid drugs. The receptor source for this set is a woman between 18 and 29 years old with Graves disease. Donor details come from another sample of the same person, matched by shared clones.

This clonotype has ten or more counts. The chain carries TRBV28 and TRBJ1-4; D gene uncertain. With 8 bases removed from V and 8 bases from J, the gap between germline ends came to 18 bases. Germline CDR1 and CDR2: MDHEN and SYDVKM. The CDR3 extends over 14 amino acids. Here the CDR3 reads CASSRARFGEKLFF. CDR3 nucleotides: TGTGCCAGCTCACGCGCAAGGTTCGGGGAAAAACTGTTTTTT.

This clonotype has a count of ten or more. The chain recombines TRBV12-3 or TRBV12-4 with TRBJ2-1, with D maybe TRBD2 (7 bases). The CDR3 sequence is 13 residues long. V lost 4 bases and J lost 8, with 12 bases in between. Here the CDR3 DNA reads TGTGCCAGCAGTTACAGGGACTATCATGAGCAGTTCTTC. Protein sequence: CASSYRDYHEQFF.

At least ten counts were recorded for this clonotype. The chain carries TRBV11-2 and TRBJ2-7, with D perhaps matching TRBD2 (6 bases). From germline, CDR1 is SGHAT and CDR2 FQNNGV. Trimming took 0 bases from V and 6 from J, leaving 6 bases between them. The CDR3 consists of 12 residues. CDR3 sequence (DNA): TGTGCCAGCAGCTTAGAGGGGGGCGAGCAGTACTTC. It encodes CASSLEGGEQYF.

V and J are TRBV24-1 and TRBJ1-2; D is unresolved. The germline V gene encodes CDR1 KGHDR and CDR2 SFDVKD. The CDR3 spans 14 residues. Trimming took 3 bases from V and 0 from J, leaving 7 bases between them. The CDR3 nucleotides read TGTGCCACCAGTGATGGCAGTTCTAACTATGGCTACACCTTC. This codes for CATSDGSSNYGYTF.

The chain combines TRBV29-1 with TRBJ2-1, with D tentatively TRBD1 or TRBD2 (5 bases each). This CDR3 is built from 14 residues. CDR1 is SQVTM, CDR2 ANQGSEA, per germline. V was trimmed by 4 bases and J by 0 bases, leaving 10 bases between them. The CDR3 here is CSVVGRSSYNEQFF. The CDR3 coding sequence is TGCAGCGTTGTGGGACGGAGCTCCTACAATGAGCAGTTCTTC.

This clonotype was counted at least ten times. The genes are TRBV7-8 and TRBJ2-7; possible D gene TRBD1, 6 bases. V dropped 6 bases and J dropped 6 bases, with 18 bases sitting between them. CDR3 size: 14 residues. Germline V gene data show CDR1 as SGHVS and CDR2 as FQNEAQ. CDR3 sequence: CASSRGTLRGEQYV. For the CDR3, the DNA is TGTGCCAGCAGTAGGGGGACCCTCCGAGGCGAGCAGTACGTC.

This clonotype appeared many times. The V and J genes are TRBV20-1 and TRBJ2-5, with a possible D match to TRBD2 (6 bases). With 6 bases removed from V and 2 bases from J, the gap between germline ends came to 19 bases. The CDR3 has 15 residues. The germline V gene encodes CDR1 DFQATT and CDR2 SNEGSKA (reference sequence). As DNA, the CDR3 is TGCAGTGCAAGGATTATAGCGGACGTTCAAGAGACCCAGTACTTC. Translated, it gives CSARIIADVQETQYF.

This clonotype was found many times. The V gene is TRBV7-8, the J gene TRBJ1-5, with 9 bases lining up with TRBD1. CDR3 length: 18 amino acids. The germline V gene has CDR1 SGHVS and CDR2 FQNEAQ. V dropped 4 bases and J dropped 0; count of bases not matched to a gene: 10. The CDR3 region is CASSSRDRAFYSNQPQHF. The CDR3 DNA follows: TGTGCCAGCAGCTCCCGGGACAGGGCCTTTTATAGCAATCAGCCCCAGCATTTT.

The gene calls are TRBV12-5 and TRBJ1-2, with D tentatively TRBD1 (6 bases). The CDR3 sequence is 13 residues long. CDR1 and CDR2 from the germline V gene are LGHNT and FRNRAP. The V end lost 1 base, the J end lost 8 bases, and 11 bases lay between the germline ends. CDR3 loop: CASGLGHRAGYTF. The CDR3 DNA sequence: TGTGCTAGTGGTTTGGGACACAGGGCCGGCTACACCTTC.

This clonotype was seen a single time. V usage is TRBV2 and J usage is TRBJ2-2, with TRBD2 matching 7 bases. Looked up from germline, CDR1 is SNHLY and CDR2 is FYNNEI. The CDR3 consists of 15 residues. The V gene end was trimmed by 6 bases and the J gene end by 0 bases; junction bases not matched to a gene: 4. CDR3 region: CASRESGTNTGELFF. CDR3 coding DNA: TGTGCCAGCAGAGAAAGCGGGACGAACACCGGGGAGCTGTTTTTT. The complete variable domain, with remaining parts taken from reference TRBV2 and TRBJ2-2, reads EPEVTQTPSHQVTQMGQEVILRCVPISNHLYFYWYRQILGQKVEFLVSFYNNEISEKSEIFDDQFSVERPDGSNFTLKIRSTKLEDSAMYFCASRESGTNTGELFFGEGSRLTVL.

The sample holds a few counts of this clonotype. This chain joins TRBV7-3 and TRBJ1-6; weak D call: TRBD1 (6 bases). Deletions cut 0 bases from V and 8 bases from J, with 11 bases between. The CDR3 loop spans 15 amino acids. From germline, CDR1 is SGHTA and CDR2 FQGTGA. The CDR3 coding sequence is TGTGCCAGCAGCTTAACACAGGGAGGGCATTCACCCCTCCACTTT. Protein product: CASSLTQGGHSPLHF.

The sample holds many counts of this clonotype. The V and J genes are TRBV7-2 and TRBJ2-7; weak D call: TRBD1 (6 bases). CDR3 size: 14 residues. Germline V gives CDR1 SGHTA, CDR2 FQGNSA. V was shortened by 1 base and J by 3 bases, with 10 bases between the two germline ends. CDR3 bases: TGTGCCAGCAGCTTAGGCCGGGACAACTACGAGCAGTACGTC. Protein: CASSLGRDNYEQYV.

The sample holds many counts of this clonotype. V usage is TRBV10-3 and J usage is TRBJ1-5; 7 bases are shared with TRBD1. V was clipped by 5 bases and J by 7 bases; unmatched bases: 5. Germline CDR1 reads ENHRY; CDR2 reads SYGVKD. CDR3 length: 13 amino acids. DNA for the CDR3: TGTGCCATCAGTTCTAGCAGGGGGCAGCCCCAGCATTTT. This gives the protein CAISSSRGQPQHF.

This clonotype was observed many times. This chain uses TRBV7-6 with TRBJ2-3, with 13 positions matching TRBD2. Losses at the gene ends were 5 bases for V and 3 bases for J; bases not matched to a gene: 8. Looked up from germline, CDR1 is SGHVS and CDR2 is FNYEAQ. The CDR3 contains 17 residues. DNA for the CDR3: TGTGCCAGCAGCCTCGGGACTAGCGGGGAGGGTACAGATACGCAGTATTTT. Translated: CASSLGTSGEGTDTQYF. The full variable domain, in which reference TRBV7-6 and TRBJ2-3 provide the parts outside the CDR3, is GAGVSQSPRYKVTKRGQDVALRCDPISGHVSLYWYRQALGQGPEFLTYFNYEAQQDKSGLPNDRFSAERPEGSISTLTIQRTEQRDSAMYRCASSLGTSGEGTDTQYFGPGTRLTVL.

This clonotype came up a few times. This rearrangement joins TRBV12-3 or TRBV12-4 to TRBJ2-2; the match to TRBD2 covers 11 bases. The ends lost 10 bases at V and 4 bases at J; junction bases unmatched: 11. The CDR3 extends over 16 amino acids. The CDR3 DNA reads TGTGCCACCCTCGGAAGGACTAGCGGGCGCACCGGGGAGCTGTTTTTT. Translating it yields CATLGRTSGRTGELFF.

This clonotype appeared many times. The chain couples TRBV7-2 to TRBJ2-1; TRBD2 agrees at 11 bases. The CDR3 sequence is 16 residues long. CDR1 SGHTA and CDR2 FQGNSA come from the germline V gene. V was pared by 5 bases and J by 7 bases, with 10 bases of the junction left unmatched. CDR3 DNA: TGTGCCAGCAGCCGTCCTACTAGCGGGGGTACAAATGAGCAGTTCTTC. Protein sequence: CASSRPTSGGTNEQFF.

This rearrangement joins TRBV28 to TRBJ2-5; no firm D call. CDR3 length: 15 amino acids. Trimming took 2 bases from V and 0 from J, leaving 10 bases between them. Germline V gene data show CDR1 as MDHEN and CDR2 as SYDVKM. The DNA of the CDR3 is TGTGCCAGCAGTTTAGTGACAACCTACCAAGAGACCCAGTACTTC. Translation gives CASSLVTTYQETQYF.

This chain uses TRBV19 with TRBJ2-1, with TRBD2 matching over 7 bases. Germline CDR1 LNHDA, CDR2 SQIVND (reference sequence). The CDR3 contains 15 residues. The V segment lost 3 bases and the J segment 6 bases; nucleotides outside the gene matches: 8. DNA for the CDR3: TGTGCCAGTAGTATCTGGAGCGGGATCGGCAATGAGCAGTTCTTC. Translating it yields CASSIWSGIGNEQFF.

This clonotype appeared a few times. The CDR3 nucleotides are TGCAGTGCTAGAAGCTCGCGGACAGGGGACGCCTATGGCTACACCTTC. It is translated as CSARSSRTGDAYGYTF. This chain joins TRBV20-1 and TRBJ1-2; 9 bases are shared with TRBD1. V shed 2 bases, J shed 4 bases, and the junction held 11 bases outside the gene matches. The CDR3 totals 16 residues. Germline V gene lookup returns CDR1 DFQATT and CDR2 SNEGSKA (reference sequence).